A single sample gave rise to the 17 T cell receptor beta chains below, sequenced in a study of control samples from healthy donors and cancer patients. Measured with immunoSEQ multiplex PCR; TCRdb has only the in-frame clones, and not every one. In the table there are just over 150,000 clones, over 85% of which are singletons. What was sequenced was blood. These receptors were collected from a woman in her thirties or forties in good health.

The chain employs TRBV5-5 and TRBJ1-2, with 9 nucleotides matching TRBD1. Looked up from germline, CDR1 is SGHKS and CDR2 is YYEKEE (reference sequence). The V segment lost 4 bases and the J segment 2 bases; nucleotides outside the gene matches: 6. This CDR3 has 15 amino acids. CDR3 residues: CASSATGTGNYGYTF. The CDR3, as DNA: TGTGCCAGCAGCGCAACCGGGACAGGGAACTATGGCTACACCTTC.

CDR3 coding DNA: TGTGCCAGCAGCTTAGTAGGGGGAAGCACCGGGGAGCTGTTTTTT. This sequence encodes CASSLVGGSTGELFF. The V call is TRBV7-8, the J call TRBJ2-2; TRBD1 is a possible D gene (6 bases). This CDR3 is built from 15 residues. V lost 1 base and J 4 bases, leaving 10 bases between the germline ends. The V gene's germline CDR1 is SGHVS and CDR2 FQNEAQ.

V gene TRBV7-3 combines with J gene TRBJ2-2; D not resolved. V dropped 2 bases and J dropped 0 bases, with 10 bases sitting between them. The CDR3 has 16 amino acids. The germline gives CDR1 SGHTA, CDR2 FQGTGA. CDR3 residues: CASSLETPANTGELFF. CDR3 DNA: TGTGCCAGCAGCTTAGAGACACCCGCGAACACCGGGGAGCTGTTTTTT.

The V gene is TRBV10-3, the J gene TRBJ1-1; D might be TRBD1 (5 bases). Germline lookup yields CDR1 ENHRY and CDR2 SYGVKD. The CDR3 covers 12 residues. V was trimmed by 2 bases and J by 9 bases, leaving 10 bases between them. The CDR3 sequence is CAISEDSSKAFF. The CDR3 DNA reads TGTGCCATCAGTGAGGACAGCTCCAAAGCTTTCTTT.

This CDR3 is CASSPQGQMTEAFF. The DNA of the CDR3 is TGTGCCAGCAGCCCCCAGGGACAGATGACTGAAGCTTTCTTT. The J gene is TRBJ1-1, the V gene TRBV7-2; 7 nucleotides match TRBD1. Trimming cost V 5 bases and J 5 bases; bases outside gene matches: 8. CDR3 length: 14 residues. CDR1 SGHTA and CDR2 FQGNSA come from the germline V gene.

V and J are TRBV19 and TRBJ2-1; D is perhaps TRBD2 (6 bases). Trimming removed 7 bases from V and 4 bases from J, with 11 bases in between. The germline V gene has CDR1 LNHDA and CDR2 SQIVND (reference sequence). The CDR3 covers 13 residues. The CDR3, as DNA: TGTGCCAGTAAGGAGGAGGGGTACAATGAGCAGTTCTTC. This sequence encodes CASKEEGYNEQFF. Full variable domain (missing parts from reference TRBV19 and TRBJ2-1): DGGITQSPKYLFRKEGQNVTLSCEQNLNHDAMYWYRQDPGQGLRLIYYSQIVNDFQKGDIAEGYSVSREKKESFPLTVTSAQKNPTAFYLCASKEEGYNEQFFGPGTRLTVL.

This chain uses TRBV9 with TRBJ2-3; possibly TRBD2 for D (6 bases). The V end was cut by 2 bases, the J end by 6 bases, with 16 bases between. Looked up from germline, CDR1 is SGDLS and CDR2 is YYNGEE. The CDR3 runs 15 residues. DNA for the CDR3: TGTGCCAGCAGCGTTACTAGCCTGAAGGGGGATACGCAGTATTTT. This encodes CASSVTSLKGDTQYF.

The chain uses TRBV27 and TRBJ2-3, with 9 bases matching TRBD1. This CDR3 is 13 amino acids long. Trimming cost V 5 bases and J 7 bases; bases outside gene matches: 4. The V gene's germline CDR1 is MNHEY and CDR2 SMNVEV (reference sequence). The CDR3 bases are TGTGCCAGCAGTGAGGGACAGGGTTATACGCAGTATTTT. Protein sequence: CASSEGQGYTQYF.

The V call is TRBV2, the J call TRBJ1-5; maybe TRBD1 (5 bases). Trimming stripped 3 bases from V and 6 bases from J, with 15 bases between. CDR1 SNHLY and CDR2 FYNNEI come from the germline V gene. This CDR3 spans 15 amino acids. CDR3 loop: CASSDQGGSLQPQHF. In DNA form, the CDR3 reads TGTGCCAGCAGTGATCAGGGCGGGTCGCTTCAGCCCCAGCATTTT. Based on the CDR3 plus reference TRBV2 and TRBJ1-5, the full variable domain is EPEVTQTPSHQVTQMGQEVILRCVPISNHLYFYWYRQILGQKVEFLVSFYNNEISEKSEIFDDQFSVERPDGSNFTLKIRSTKLEDSAMYFCASSDQGGSLQPQHFGDGTRLSIL.

The chain's CDR3 is CSVGENSNQPQHF. CDR3 DNA sequence: TGCAGCGTTGGGGAGAATAGCAATCAGCCCCAGCATTTT. This chain joins TRBV29-1 and TRBJ1-5; the D is unclear. The germline V gene encodes CDR1 SQVTM and CDR2 ANQGSEA. V lost 4 bases and J lost 0, with 7 bases in between. This CDR3 comprises 13 residues.

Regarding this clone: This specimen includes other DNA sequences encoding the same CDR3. Here the CDR3 DNA reads TGTGCCAGCAGCCGGACAACTGGAAACACCATATATTTT. Translated, it gives CASSRTTGNTIYF. This rearrangement joins TRBV9 to TRBJ1-3, with D possibly being TRBD1 (5 bases). Deletions cut 4 bases from V and 2 bases from J, with 7 bases between. The germline CDR1 and CDR2 sequences are SGDLS and YYNGEE. This CDR3 comprises 13 residues.

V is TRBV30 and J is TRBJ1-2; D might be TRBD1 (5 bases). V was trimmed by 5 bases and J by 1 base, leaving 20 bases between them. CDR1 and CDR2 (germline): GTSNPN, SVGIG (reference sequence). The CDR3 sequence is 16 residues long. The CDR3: CAWRSRRGEVNYGYTF. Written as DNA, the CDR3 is TGTGCCTGGCGTTCTCGGCGGGGGGAGGTTAACTATGGCTACACCTTC.

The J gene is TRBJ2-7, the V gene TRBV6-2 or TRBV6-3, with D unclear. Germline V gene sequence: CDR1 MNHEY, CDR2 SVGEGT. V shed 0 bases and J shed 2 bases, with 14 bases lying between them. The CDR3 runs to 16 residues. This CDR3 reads CASSYSGFGTTYEQYF. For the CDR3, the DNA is TGTGCCAGCAGTTACTCAGGTTTCGGTACAACCTACGAGCAGTACTTC.

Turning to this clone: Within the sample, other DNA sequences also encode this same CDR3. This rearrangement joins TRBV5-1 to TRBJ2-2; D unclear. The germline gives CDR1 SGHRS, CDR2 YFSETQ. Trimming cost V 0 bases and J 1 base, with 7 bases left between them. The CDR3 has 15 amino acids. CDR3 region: CASSLAGGNTGELFF. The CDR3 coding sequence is TGCGCCAGCAGCTTGGCCGGTGGGAACACCGGGGAGCTGTTTTTT.

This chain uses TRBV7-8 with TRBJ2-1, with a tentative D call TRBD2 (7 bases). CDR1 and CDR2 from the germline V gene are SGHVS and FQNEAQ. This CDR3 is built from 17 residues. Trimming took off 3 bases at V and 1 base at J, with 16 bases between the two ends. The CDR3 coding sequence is TGTGCCAGCAGCTTCCCCATCGGGGGGCTATCCTACAATGAGCAGTTCTTC. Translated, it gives CASSFPIGGLSYNEQFF.

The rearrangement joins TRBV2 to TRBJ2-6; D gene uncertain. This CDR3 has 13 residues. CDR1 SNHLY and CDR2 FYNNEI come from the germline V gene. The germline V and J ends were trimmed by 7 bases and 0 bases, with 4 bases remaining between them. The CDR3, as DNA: TGTGCCAGCACGGGCTCTGGGGCCAACGTCCTGACTTTC. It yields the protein CASTGSGANVLTF.

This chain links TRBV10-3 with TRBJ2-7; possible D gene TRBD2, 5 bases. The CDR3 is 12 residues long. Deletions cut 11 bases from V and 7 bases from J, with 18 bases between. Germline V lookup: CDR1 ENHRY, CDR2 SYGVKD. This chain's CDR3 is CAVRVAGWEQYF. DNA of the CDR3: TGTGCCGTGAGGGTGGCGGGTTGGGAGCAGTACTTC.